The text below deals with one T cell receptor beta chain. This record comes from a study of T-cell memory formation after mild COVID-19. One entry per CDR3 protein, called by TCRdb with MiXCR from the 5' RACE reads. The sample lists roughly 240,000 distinct CDR3 sequences, roughly 15% occurring once. The germline gives CDR1 LNHNV, CDR2 YYDKDF (reference sequence). The CDR3 covers 18 residues. With V trimmed by 0 bases and J by 4 bases, 13 bases remained unmatched. The chain carries TRBV15 and TRBJ1-1; TRBD1 matches 8 bases. This clonotype was obtained from a man younger than 30 who had mild COVID-19 (a few samples of this study predate the infection). Cell type and time point are not known. Material: PBMCs or a T cell subset sorted from them (not recorded which). The CDR3 loop is CATSRDHPTGGVFTEAFF. CDR3 sequence (DNA): TGTGCCACCAGCAGAGATCATCCCACAGGGGGTGTTTTCACTGAAGCTTTCTTT.